These 10 T cell receptor beta chains came from one sample sequenced in a study of identical twins. TCRdb reprocessed the 5' RACE reads with MiXCR, giving one entry per CDR3 protein. The table lists 1.5 million to 2 million distinct CDR3 sequences, about 32% of them singletons. Material: cord blood. Receptor source: a newborn girl in good health.

This clonotype was counted only a few times. This chain connects TRBV6-1 to TRBJ2-3; TRBD2 might be the D (6 bases). V dropped 7 bases and J dropped 1 base, with 15 bases sitting between them. The germline V gene encodes CDR1 MNHNS and CDR2 SASEGT. The CDR3 is made up of 15 amino acids. DNA of the CDR3: TGTGCCAGCACGCGGGGACTTGGAGGCACAGATACGCAGTATTTT. Protein product: CASTRGLGGTDTQYF.

This clonotype was found many times. This rearrangement joins TRBV7-2 to TRBJ2-3, with D perhaps TRBD1 or TRBD2 (5 bases each). Trimming took off 7 bases at V and 4 bases at J, with 12 bases between the two ends. The CDR3 is made up of 13 amino acids. Germline CDR1 SGHTA, CDR2 FQGNSA. Here the CDR3 reads CASTLEGPDTQYF. For the CDR3, the DNA is TGTGCCAGCACCCTAGAGGGACCAGATACGCAGTATTTT.

This clonotype turned up a few times. This chain joins TRBV6-5 and TRBJ2-7, with 11 nucleotides matching TRBD2. The CDR3 extends over 14 amino acids. V lost 8 bases to trimming and J lost 4 bases; unmatched junction nucleotides: 7. The germline V gene has CDR1 MNHEY and CDR2 SVGAGI. CDR3 loop: CASYSSGRLYEQYF. The CDR3 bases are TGTGCCAGCTACTCTAGCGGGAGGTTATACGAGCAGTACTTC.

This clonotype was seen a few times. DNA for the CDR3: TGTGCCAGCATCGAGGGCACTGAAGCTTTCTTT. Its protein is CASIEGTEAFF. The chain recombines TRBV2 with TRBJ1-1; no reliable D call. With 7 bases removed from V and 4 bases from J, the gap between germline ends came to 7 bases. The CDR3 sequence is 11 residues long. Germline V gene sequence: CDR1 SNHLY, CDR2 FYNNEI. The full variable domain, its missing parts supplied by reference TRBV2 and TRBJ1-1, is EPEVTQTPSHQVTQMGQEVILRCVPISNHLYFYWYRQILGQKVEFLVSFYNNEISEKSEIFDDQFSVERPDGSNFTLKIRSTKLEDSAMYFCASIEGTEAFFGQGTRLTVV.

This clonotype has more than one count but fewer than ten. The chain joins TRBV4-2 to TRBJ2-5; D possibly corresponds to TRBD2 (7 bases). The germline gives CDR1 LGHNA, CDR2 YNFKEQ. V lost 0 bases to trimming and J lost 11 bases, with 28 bases between them. This CDR3 is built from 18 residues. The CDR3 DNA follows: TGTGCCAGCAGCCAAGACCCGAAAGGCGGGGGCCCCTACAATGAGCAGTACTTC. Translated: CASSQDPKGGGPYNEQYF.

Remarks on this clonotype: Its ends do not fully match the called genes, so a read error is possible. The rearrangement joins TRBV4-2 to TRBJ1-2, with D unclear. The germline V gene encodes CDR1 LGHNA and CDR2 YNFKEQ. The length of the CDR3 is 15 residues. CDR3 amino acids: CARSQDLGSGDGYTF. CDR3 nucleotide sequence: TGTGCCCGCAGCCAAGATTTGGGTTCTGGGGATGGCTACACCTTC.

The chain links TRBV5-5 to TRBJ2-4; TRBD2 matches 9 bases. The germline V gene encodes CDR1 SGHKS and CDR2 YYEKEE (reference sequence). With 4 bases clipped from V and 13 bases from J, the junction kept 21 bases outside the gene matches. The CDR3 consists of 17 residues. The CDR3 reads CASSAPGLAKSYNEQYF. The CDR3 DNA reads TGTGCCAGCAGCGCCCCGGGACTAGCAAAGTCCTACAATGAGCAGTACTTC. Together with reference TRBV5-5 and TRBJ2-4, the CDR3 gives the full variable domain: DAGVTQSPTHLIKTRGQQVTLRCSPISGHKSVSWYQQVLGQGPQFIFQYYEKEERGRGNFPDRFSARQFPNYSSELNVNALLLGDSALYLCASSAPGLAKSYNEQYFGAGTRLSVL.

V and J are TRBV5-1 and TRBJ2-5; 10 bases fit TRBD2. CDR1 is SGHRS and CDR2 is YFSETQ in the germline V gene. The junction had 16 bases not matched to a gene; V was cut back by 3 bases and J by 11 bases. CDR3 size: 16 residues. The CDR3 sequence: CASSWPLLAGVNEQYF. The CDR3 nucleotides read TGCGCCAGCAGCTGGCCGCTTCTAGCGGGAGTCAATGAGCAGTACTTC.

The V and J genes are TRBV9 and TRBJ2-2; D may be TRBD2 (6 bases). Looked up from germline, CDR1 is SGDLS and CDR2 is YYNGEE. Trimming left V 2 bases short and J 5 bases short, with 16 bases between. The length of the CDR3 is 16 residues. Here the CDR3 reads CASSVRRGVGTGELFF. The CDR3 DNA follows: TGTGCCAGCAGCGTGAGGAGGGGAGTAGGGACCGGGGAGCTGTTTTTT. Combining the CDR3 with reference TRBV9 and TRBJ2-2 gives the whole variable domain DSGVTQTPKHLITATGQRVTLRCSPRSGDLSVYWYQQSLDQGLQFLIQYYNGEERAKGNILERFSAQQFPDLHSELNLSSLELGDSALYFCASSVRRGVGTGELFFGEGSRLTVL.

V usage is TRBV28 and J usage is TRBJ1-2; possible D gene TRBD1, 5 bases. CDR3 length: 13 amino acids. V lost 4 bases to trimming and J lost 4 bases, with 10 bases between them. CDR1 and CDR2 from the germline V gene are MDHEN and SYDVKM. In DNA form, the CDR3 reads TGTGCCAGCAGTTCCCAACAGGTCTATGGCTACACCTTC. It encodes CASSSQQVYGYTF.